Presented here are 9 T cell receptor beta chains from one specimen sequenced in a study of shared clonotypes between healthy human individuals. Sequencing used immunoSEQ multiplex PCR; TCRdb keeps in-frame clones, though not all of them. Counted here are about 1.5 million clones, approximately 98% occurring once; the ten biggest clones make up 0.45%. Sequences were obtained from naive CD4+ T cells sorted from blood. As to subset: CD45RA+ positively selected. The receptor source for this set is a man aged 25 to 40 in good health.

The genes are TRBV2 and TRBJ2-6; the D gene could be TRBD1 or TRBD2 (5 bases each). CDR1 and CDR2 (germline): SNHLY, FYNNEI. Trimming removed 7 bases at V and 0 bases at J, with 25 bases between. The CDR3 totals 20 residues. Here the CDR3 reads CASTRGTLRDLLSGANVLTF. Here the CDR3 DNA reads TGTGCCAGCACCCGAGGGACCCTCAGGGACCTACTCTCTGGGGCCAACGTCCTGACTTTC.

On this clone: The junction and the germline gene differ at one end; a read error may be behind it. The genes are TRBV9 and TRBJ2-1; D unclear. CDR1 is SGDLS, CDR2 YYNGEE, per germline. The CDR3 is 14 residues long. CDR3: CASSVEGTYYEQFF. The CDR3 region has the DNA TGTGCCAGCAGCGTAGAGGGTACCTACTATGAGCAGTTCTTC.

The chain recombines TRBV5-1 with TRBJ2-7; 7 positions match TRBD1. V lost 1 base, J lost 0 bases, and 4 bases stayed unmatched. Germline CDR1 SGHRS, CDR2 YFSETQ. The CDR3 runs 15 residues. The DNA for the CDR3 is TGCGCCAGCAGCTTGACGACAGGGAACTCCTACGAGCAGTACTTC. Residues: CASSLTTGNSYEQYF.

V and J are TRBV5-4 and TRBJ2-1; possibly TRBD2 for D (6 bases). This CDR3 region has 16 residues. The V end lost 5 bases, the J end lost 1 base, and 16 bases lay between the germline ends. Germline loops: CDR1 SGHNT, CDR2 YYREEE (reference sequence). The CDR3 nucleotides read TGTGCCAGCAGTCACCTCTCGGGAGTGTCCTACAATGAGCAGTTCTTC. This codes for CASSHLSGVSYNEQFF. The entire variable domain, with the rest obtained from reference TRBV5-4 and TRBJ2-1, is as follows: ETGVTQSPTHLIKTRGQQVTLRCSSQSGHNTVSWYQQALGQGPQFIFQYYREEENGRGNFPPRFSGLQFPNYSSELNVNALELDDSALYLCASSHLSGVSYNEQFFGPGTRLTVL.

On this clone itself: Other DNA sequences in the sample encode the same CDR3. V and J are TRBV5-1 and TRBJ1-4; D remains ambiguous. V gave up 0 bases and J gave up 3 bases, with 6 bases separating them. Germline V gene sequence: CDR1 SGHRS, CDR2 YFSETQ. CDR3 length equals 14 residues. The CDR3 DNA sequence: TGCGCCAGCAGCTTGGCGGGTGCTAATGAAAAACTGTTTTTT. Amino acids: CASSLAGANEKLFF.

The V and J genes are TRBV9 and TRBJ1-4, with D unresolved. Trimming cost V 0 bases and J 12 bases, with 12 bases left between them. The CDR3 is made up of 13 amino acids. The germline CDR1 and CDR2 sequences are SGDLS and YYNGEE. CDR3 DNA sequence: TGTGCCAGCAGCGTAGTCGGTGGCGCGGAACTGTTTTTT. As protein: CASSVVGGAELFF.

In this sample, this clone turned up once. V and J are TRBV7-9 and TRBJ1-5; D remains ambiguous. CDR1 is SEHNR, CDR2 FQNEAQ, per germline (reference sequence). V dropped 4 bases and J dropped 1 base, with 8 bases sitting between them. The CDR3 loop spans 14 amino acids. CDR3 amino acids: CASSSRESNQPQHF. Written as DNA, the CDR3 is TGTGCCAGCAGCTCCAGAGAGAGCAATCAGCCCCAGCATTTT.

In DNA form, the CDR3 reads TGTGCCAGAAGCGTCGGGACAATCTTCACCAATCCCTACGAGCAGTACTTC. It is translated as CARSVGTIFTNPYEQYF. This chain connects TRBV5-3 to TRBJ2-7; TRBD1 might be the D (6 bases). TRBV5-3 is identified as an open reading frame with a role that is uncertain. This CDR3 spans 17 amino acids. With 4 bases removed from V and 2 bases from J, the gap between germline ends came to 22 bases.

The rearrangement links TRBV5-8 to TRBJ2-7, with TRBD1 matching 7 bases. The V gene's germline CDR1 is SGHTS and CDR2 YDEGEE. V shed 6 bases and J 4 bases; nucleotides not matched to a gene: 4. The CDR3 loop spans 12 amino acids. For the CDR3, the DNA is TGTGCCAGCAACGCCAGGGGGTACGAGCAGTACTTC. Translation gives CASNARGYEQYF.